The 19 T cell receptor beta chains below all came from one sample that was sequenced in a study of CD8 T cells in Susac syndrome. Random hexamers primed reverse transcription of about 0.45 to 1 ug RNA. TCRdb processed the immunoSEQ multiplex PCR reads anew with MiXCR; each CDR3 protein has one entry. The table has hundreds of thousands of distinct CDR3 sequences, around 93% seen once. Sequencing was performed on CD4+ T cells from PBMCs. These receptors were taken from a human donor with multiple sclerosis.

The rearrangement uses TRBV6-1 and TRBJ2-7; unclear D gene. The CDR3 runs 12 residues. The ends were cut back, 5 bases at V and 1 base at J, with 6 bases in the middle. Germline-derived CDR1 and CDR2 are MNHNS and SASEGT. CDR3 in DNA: TGTGCCAGCAGTAGGGCGTCCTACGAGCAGTACTTC. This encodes CASSRASYEQYF.

CDR3 sequence: CASSHRASGRALETQYF. The CDR3 region has the DNA TGTGCCAGCAGCCACAGGGCTAGCGGGAGGGCCTTGGAGACCCAGTACTTC. The chain links TRBV11-2 to TRBJ2-5, with TRBD2 identical over 12 bases. CDR1 is SGHAT, CDR2 FQNNGV, per germline. The CDR3 consists of 17 residues. V shed 5 bases, J shed 5 bases, and the junction held 12 bases outside the gene matches.

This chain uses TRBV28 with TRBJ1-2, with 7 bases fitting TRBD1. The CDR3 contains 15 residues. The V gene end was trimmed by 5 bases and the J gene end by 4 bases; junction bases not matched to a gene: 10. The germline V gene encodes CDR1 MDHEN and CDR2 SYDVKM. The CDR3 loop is CASSLEDRDVYGYTF. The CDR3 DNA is TGTGCCAGCAGTCTCGAAGACAGGGATGTCTATGGCTACACCTTC.

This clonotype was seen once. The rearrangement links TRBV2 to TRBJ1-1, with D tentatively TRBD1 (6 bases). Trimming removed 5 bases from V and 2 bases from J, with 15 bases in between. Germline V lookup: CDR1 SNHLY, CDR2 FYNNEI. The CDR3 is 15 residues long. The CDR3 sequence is CASSPLTGPNTEAFF. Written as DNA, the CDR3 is TGTGCCAGCAGTCCCCTTACAGGGCCAAACACTGAAGCTTTCTTT. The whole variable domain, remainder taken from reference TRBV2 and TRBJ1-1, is EPEVTQTPSHQVTQMGQEVILRCVPISNHLYFYWYRQILGQKVEFLVSFYNNEISEKSEIFDDQFSVERPDGSNFTLKIRSTKLEDSAMYFCASSPLTGPNTEAFFGQGTRLTVV.

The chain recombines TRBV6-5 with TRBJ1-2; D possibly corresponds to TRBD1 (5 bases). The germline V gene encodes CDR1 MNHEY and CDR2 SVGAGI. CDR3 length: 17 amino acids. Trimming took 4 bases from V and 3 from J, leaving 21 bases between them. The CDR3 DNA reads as TGTGCCAGCAGTTCTGGGGGGAGGGCAGGTGGTGACTATGGCTACACCTTC. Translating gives CASSSGGRAGGDYGYTF.

The DNA of the CDR3 is TGTGCCACCAGCAGAGATCTAGCACAAGAGACCCAGTACTTC. Translating gives CATSRDLAQETQYF. The rearrangement uses TRBV15 and TRBJ2-5, with a weak D call TRBD2 (5 bases). The CDR3 contains 14 residues. Germline CDR1 LNHNV, CDR2 YYDKDF (reference sequence). Trimming stripped 0 bases from V and 2 bases from J, with 7 bases between.

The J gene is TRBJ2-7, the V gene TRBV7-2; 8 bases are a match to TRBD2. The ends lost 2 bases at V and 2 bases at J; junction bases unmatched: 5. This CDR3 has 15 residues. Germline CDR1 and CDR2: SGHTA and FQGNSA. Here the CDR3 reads CASSLNSGNTYEQYF. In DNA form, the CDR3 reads TGTGCCAGCAGCTTAAATAGCGGGAATACCTACGAGCAGTACTTC. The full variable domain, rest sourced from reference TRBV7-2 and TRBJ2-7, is GAGVSQSPSNKVTEKGKDVELRCDPISGHTALYWYRQSLGQGLEFLIYFQGNSAPDKSGLPSDRFSAERTGGSVSTLTIQRTQQEDSAVYLCASSLNSGNTYEQYFGPGTRLTVT.

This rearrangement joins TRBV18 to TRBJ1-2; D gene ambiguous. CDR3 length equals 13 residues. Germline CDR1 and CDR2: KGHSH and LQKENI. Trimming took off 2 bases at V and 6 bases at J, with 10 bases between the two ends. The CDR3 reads CASSPASGDGYTF. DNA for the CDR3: TGTGCCAGCTCACCAGCAAGCGGGGATGGCTACACCTTC.

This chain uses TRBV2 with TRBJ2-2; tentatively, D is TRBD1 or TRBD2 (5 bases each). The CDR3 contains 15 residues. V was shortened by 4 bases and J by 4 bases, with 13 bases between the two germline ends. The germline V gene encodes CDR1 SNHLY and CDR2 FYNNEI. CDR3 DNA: TGTGCCAGCAGTGGGGACGGACTGCTCACCGGGGAGCTGTTTTTT. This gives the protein CASSGDGLLTGELFF. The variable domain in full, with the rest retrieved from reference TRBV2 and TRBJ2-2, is EPEVTQTPSHQVTQMGQEVILRCVPISNHLYFYWYRQILGQKVEFLVSFYNNEISEKSEIFDDQFSVERPDGSNFTLKIRSTKLEDSAMYFCASSGDGLLTGELFFGEGSRLTVL.

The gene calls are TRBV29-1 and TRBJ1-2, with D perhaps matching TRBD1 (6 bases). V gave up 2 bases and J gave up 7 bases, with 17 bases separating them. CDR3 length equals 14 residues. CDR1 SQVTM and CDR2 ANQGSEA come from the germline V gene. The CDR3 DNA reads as TGCAGCGTTGAAAGAGGGGGGTTTGCCGTTGGCTACACCTTC. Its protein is CSVERGGFAVGYTF. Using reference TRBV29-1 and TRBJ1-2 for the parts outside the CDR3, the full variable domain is SAVISQKPSRDICQRGTSLTIQCQVDSQVTMMFWYRQQPGQSLTLIATANQGSEATYESGFVIDKFPISRPNLTFSTLTVSNMSPEDSSIYLCSVERGGFAVGYTFGSGTRLTVV.

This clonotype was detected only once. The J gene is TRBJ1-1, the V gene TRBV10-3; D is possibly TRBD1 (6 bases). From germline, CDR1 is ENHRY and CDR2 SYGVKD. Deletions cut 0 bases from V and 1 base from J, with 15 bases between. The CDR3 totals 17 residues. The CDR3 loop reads CAISESRGLSKNTEAFF. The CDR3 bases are TGTGCCATCAGTGAGTCAAGGGGGTTGAGCAAGAACACTGAAGCTTTCTTT.

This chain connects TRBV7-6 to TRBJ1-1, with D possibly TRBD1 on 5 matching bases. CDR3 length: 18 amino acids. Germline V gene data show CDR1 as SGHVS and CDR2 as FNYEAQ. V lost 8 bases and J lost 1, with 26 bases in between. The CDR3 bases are TGTGCCAGCCTCCTTGGGGGTCAGGGTACCAAGAGGAACACTGAAGCTTTCTTT. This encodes CASLLGGQGTKRNTEAFF.

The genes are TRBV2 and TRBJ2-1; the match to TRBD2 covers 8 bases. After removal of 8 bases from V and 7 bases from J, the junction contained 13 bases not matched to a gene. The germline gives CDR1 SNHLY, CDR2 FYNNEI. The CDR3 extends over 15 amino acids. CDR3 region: CASLRSGGGQNEQFF. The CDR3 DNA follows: TGTGCCAGCTTACGGTCGGGGGGGGGCCAAAATGAGCAGTTCTTC.

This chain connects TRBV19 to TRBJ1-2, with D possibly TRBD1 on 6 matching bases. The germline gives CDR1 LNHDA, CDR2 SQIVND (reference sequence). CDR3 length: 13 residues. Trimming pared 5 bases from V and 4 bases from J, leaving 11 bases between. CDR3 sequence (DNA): TGTGCCAGTAGTCTTACAGGGATCTATGGCTACACCTTC. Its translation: CASSLTGIYGYTF.

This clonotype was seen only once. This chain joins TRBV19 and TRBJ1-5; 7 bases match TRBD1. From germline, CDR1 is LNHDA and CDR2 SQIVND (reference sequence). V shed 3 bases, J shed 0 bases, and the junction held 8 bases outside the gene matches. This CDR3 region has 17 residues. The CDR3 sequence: CASSILQGTVSNQPQHF. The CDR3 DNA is TGTGCCAGTAGTATTCTGCAAGGGACAGTTAGCAATCAGCCCCAGCATTTT.

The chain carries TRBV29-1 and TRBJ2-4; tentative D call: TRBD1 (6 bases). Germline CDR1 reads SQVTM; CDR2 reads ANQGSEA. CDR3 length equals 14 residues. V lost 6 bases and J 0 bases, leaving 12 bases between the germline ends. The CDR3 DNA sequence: TGCAGCGTGACAGGCGTACTAGCCAAAAACATTCAGTACTTC. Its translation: CSVTGVLAKNIQYF.

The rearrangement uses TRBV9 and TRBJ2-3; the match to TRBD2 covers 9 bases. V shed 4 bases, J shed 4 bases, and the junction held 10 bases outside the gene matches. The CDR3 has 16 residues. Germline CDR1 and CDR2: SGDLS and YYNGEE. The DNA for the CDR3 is TGTGCCAGCAGCCGGACTAGCGCGGTCCGCTCAGATACGCAGTATTTT. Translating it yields CASSRTSAVRSDTQYF.

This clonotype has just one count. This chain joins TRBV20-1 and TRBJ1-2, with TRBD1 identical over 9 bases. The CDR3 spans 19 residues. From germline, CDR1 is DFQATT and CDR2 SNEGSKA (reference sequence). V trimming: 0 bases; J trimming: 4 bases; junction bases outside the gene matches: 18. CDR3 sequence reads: CSARDQGSKSGTGSYGYTF. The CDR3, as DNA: TGCAGTGCTAGAGATCAAGGGAGCAAATCCGGGACAGGGAGCTATGGCTACACCTTC.

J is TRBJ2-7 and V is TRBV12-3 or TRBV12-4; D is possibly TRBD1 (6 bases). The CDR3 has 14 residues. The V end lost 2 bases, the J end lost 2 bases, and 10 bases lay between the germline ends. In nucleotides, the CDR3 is TGTGCCAGCAGTTTATGGGACAATCCCTACGAGCAGTACTTC. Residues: CASSLWDNPYEQYF.